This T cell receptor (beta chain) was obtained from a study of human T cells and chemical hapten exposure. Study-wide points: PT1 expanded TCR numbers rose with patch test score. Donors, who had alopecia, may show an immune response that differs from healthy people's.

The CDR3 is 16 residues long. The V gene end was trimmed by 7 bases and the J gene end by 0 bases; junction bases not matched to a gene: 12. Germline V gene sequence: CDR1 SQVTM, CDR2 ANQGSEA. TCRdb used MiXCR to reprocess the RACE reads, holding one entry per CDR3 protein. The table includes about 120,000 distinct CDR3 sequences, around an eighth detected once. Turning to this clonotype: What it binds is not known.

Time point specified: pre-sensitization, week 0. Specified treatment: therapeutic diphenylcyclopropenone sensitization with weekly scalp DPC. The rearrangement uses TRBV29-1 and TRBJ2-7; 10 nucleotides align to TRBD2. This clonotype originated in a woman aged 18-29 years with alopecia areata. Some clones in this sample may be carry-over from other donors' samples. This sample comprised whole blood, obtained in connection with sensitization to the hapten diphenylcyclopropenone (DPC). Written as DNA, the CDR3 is TGCAGCGCCTCCGGAACTAGCGGGGAAAGCTCCTACGAGCAGTACTTC. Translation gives CSASGTSGESSYEQYF.